This entry lists 21 T cell receptor beta chains sequenced from one sample in a study of beta chain features in type 1 diabetes. All of the isolated RNA was reverse transcribed, so expressed TCRB transcripts were sequenced. Method: immunoSEQ multiplex PCR; TCRdb's copy keeps in-frame clones and lacks some. Here the sample spans tens of thousands of clones, around three fifths being singletons. The specimen was Tregs from blood. The receptors were gathered from a woman between 18 and 30 years old in good health.

The chain is built from TRBV18 and TRBJ1-2, with no clear D. The CDR3 extends over 15 amino acids. Germline-derived CDR1 and CDR2 are KGHSH and LQKENI. V gave up 0 bases and J gave up 4 bases, with 12 bases separating them. Here the CDR3 reads CASSPPRVLGYGYTF. CDR3 DNA: TGTGCCAGCTCACCACCGCGGGTGTTGGGCTATGGCTACACCTTC.

This sequence joins TRBV19 and TRBJ2-7; tentatively, D is TRBD1 (5 bases). Trimming shortened V by 5 bases and J by 3 bases, and 11 bases separated the two germline ends. This CDR3 has 13 amino acids. The germline CDR1 and CDR2 sequences are LNHDA and SQIVND (reference sequence). The CDR3 is CASSLQGDYEQYF. The CDR3 DNA sequence: TGTGCCAGTAGTCTCCAAGGGGACTACGAGCAGTACTTC. Full variable domain (outside the CDR3, taken from reference TRBV19 and TRBJ2-7): DGGITQSPKYLFRKEGQNVTLSCEQNLNHDAMYWYRQDPGQGLRLIYYSQIVNDFQKGDIAEGYSVSREKKESFPLTVTSAQKNPTAFYLCASSLQGDYEQYFGPGTRLTVT.

The chain links TRBV4-3 to TRBJ1-5; TRBD1 aligns across 10 bases. The ends lost 0 bases at V and 7 bases at J; junction bases unmatched: 6. The germline CDR1 and CDR2 sequences are LGHNA and YSLEER. This CDR3 spans 16 amino acids. CDR3 loop: CASSQDWGQGRQPQHF. CDR3 coding DNA: TGCGCCAGCAGCCAAGATTGGGGACAGGGGAGGCAGCCCCAGCATTTT.

The chain combines TRBV28 with TRBJ2-1; 8 positions match TRBD1. Germline loops: CDR1 MDHEN, CDR2 SYDVKM. Trimming at V came to 6 bases and at J to 7 bases, leaving 11 bases not matched to a gene. This CDR3 has 15 residues. The CDR3: CASRFPGQVKNEQFF. DNA for the CDR3: TGTGCCAGCAGATTTCCGGGACAGGTTAAAAATGAGCAGTTCTTC.

The rearrangement uses TRBV20-1 and TRBJ1-1; no clear D gene. Trimming took 3 bases from V and 2 from J, leaving 4 bases between them. The CDR3 loop spans 11 amino acids. The germline V gene encodes CDR1 DFQATT and CDR2 SNEGSKA (reference sequence). The CDR3 nucleotides are TGCAGTGCTAGCCCTAACACTGAAGCTTTCTTT. The encoded protein is CSASPNTEAFF.

The V and J genes are TRBV11-2 and TRBJ2-7, with D perhaps TRBD2 (5 bases). This CDR3 is 15 amino acids long. Germline assignment: CDR1 SGHAT and CDR2 FQNNGV. V was clipped by 6 bases and J by 4 bases, with 19 bases between them. The CDR3 nucleotides are TGTGCCAGCAGTTTCCGACGGGGTCGGTCTTACGAGCAGTACTTC. It yields the protein CASSFRRGRSYEQYF.

The chain has TRBV7-2 and TRBJ1-5; D is ambiguous. This CDR3 comprises 14 residues. Trimming removed 1 base at V and 4 bases at J, with 8 bases between. The germline gives CDR1 SGHTA, CDR2 FQGNSA. The CDR3 DNA follows: TGTGCCAGCAGCTTAGGAGACATAAATCAGCCCCAGCATTTT. Encoded protein: CASSLGDINQPQHF.

This clone was seen only a few times. This rearrangement joins TRBV5-1 to TRBJ1-5, with D possibly matching TRBD1 (6 bases). The CDR3 is 15 residues long. CDR1 is SGHRS, CDR2 YFSETQ, per germline. Trimming removed 2 bases from V and 7 bases from J, with 16 bases in between. The CDR3 protein is CASSFLAGEGQPQHF. CDR3 nucleotides: TGCGCCAGCAGCTTCTTGGCAGGGGAAGGGCAGCCCCAGCATTTT.

V gene TRBV7-9 combines with J gene TRBJ2-2, with 8 bases identical to TRBD1. The CDR3 is 16 residues long. V trimming: 5 bases; J trimming: 1 base; junction bases outside the gene matches: 6. Per germline, CDR1 SEHNR and CDR2 FQNEAQ (reference sequence). The CDR3 loop is CASSVRGRENTGELFF. DNA of the CDR3: TGTGCCAGCAGCGTCAGGGGGCGCGAGAACACCGGGGAGCTGTTTTTT.

The chain couples TRBV30 to TRBJ1-2; no reliable D call. This CDR3 is built from 12 residues. Germline loops: CDR1 GTSNPN, CDR2 SVGIG (reference sequence). V lost 1 base to trimming and J lost 8 bases, with 11 bases between them. This CDR3 is CAWSGVSGGYTF. The CDR3 DNA is TGTGCCTGGAGTGGGGTGTCGGGGGGCTACACCTTC. The full variable domain, completed using reference TRBV30 and TRBJ1-2, is SQTIHQWPATLVQPVGSPLSLECTVEGTSNPNLYWYRQAAGRGLQLLFYSVGIGQISSEVPQNLSASRPQDRQFILSSKKLLLSDSGFYLCAWSGVSGGYTFGSGTRLTVV.

This clone was counted between two and nine times. The rearrangement links TRBV5-6 to TRBJ1-5, with 9 positions matching TRBD1. The CDR3 totals 14 residues. Germline loops: CDR1 SGHDT, CDR2 YYEEEE. Trimming took 1 base from V and 6 from J; bases not matched to a gene: 2. This CDR3 reads CASSLTGGFQPQHF. The CDR3 region has the DNA TGTGCCAGCAGCTTGACAGGGGGCTTTCAGCCCCAGCATTTT.

The V call is TRBV4-1, the J call TRBJ1-5; 8 bases are a match to TRBD1. V was clipped by 4 bases and J by 6 bases; unmatched bases: 5. Germline values: CDR1 MGHRA, CDR2 YSYEKL. This CDR3 comprises 14 residues. In DNA form, the CDR3 reads TGCGCCAGCAGCCCCGGACAGGGCGTTCAGCCCCAGCATTTT. It translates to CASSPGQGVQPQHF.

V and J are TRBV6-6 and TRBJ2-5; possibly TRBD1 for D (7 bases). Germline V gives CDR1 MNHNY, CDR2 SVGAGI (reference sequence). The CDR3 runs 13 residues. V was pared by 4 bases and J by 5 bases, with 11 bases between. The DNA for the CDR3 is TGTGCCAGCAGTTTCCCAGGGGGGGAGACCCAGTACTTC. The encoded protein is CASSFPGGETQYF.

CDR3 sequence reads: CASSGAYEQYF. CDR3 in DNA: TGTGCCAGTAGCGGTGCCTACGAGCAGTACTTC. The V call is TRBV2, the J call TRBJ2-7, with TRBD2 as a possible D gene (6 bases). The CDR3 runs to 11 residues. The V gene lost 9 bases and the J gene lost 2 bases, with 8 bases spanning the gap. The V gene's germline CDR1 is SNHLY and CDR2 FYNNEI.

This clone was seen only once. The rearrangement uses TRBV5-1 and TRBJ1-2, with unresolved D. The ends were cut back, 0 bases at V and 1 base at J, with 4 bases in the middle. The CDR3 contains 13 residues. In germline, CDR1 is SGHRS, CDR2 YFSETQ. For the CDR3, the DNA is TGCGCCAGCAGCTTGGGCAGTAACTATGGCTACACCTTC. Amino acids: CASSLGSNYGYTF.

The V call is TRBV10-3, the J call TRBJ1-1, with D perhaps matching TRBD1 (6 bases). CDR1 and CDR2 from the germline V gene are ENHRY and SYGVKD. CDR3 size: 15 residues. Deletions cut 7 bases from V and 1 base from J, with 16 bases between. The CDR3 reads CAITKDSIPNTEAFF. CDR3 DNA sequence: TGTGCCATCACCAAGGACAGTATACCGAACACTGAAGCTTTCTTT.

The V and J genes are TRBV5-6 and TRBJ2-1; TRBD2 matches at 8 bases. Germline-derived CDR1 and CDR2 are SGHDT and YYEEEE. V gave up 4 bases and J gave up 3 bases; unmatched junction bases: 3. The CDR3 runs to 14 residues. The DNA for the CDR3 is TGTGCCAGCAGCGCTAGCGGGCGCTACAATGAGCAGTTCTTC. Its translation is CASSASGRYNEQFF.

V is TRBV7-3 and J is TRBJ2-2; 10 nucleotides align to TRBD2. The V and J ends lost 2 bases and 4 bases, in that order; junction bases with no gene match: 4. This CDR3 has 16 amino acids. Germline assignment: CDR1 SGHTA and CDR2 FQGTGA. In DNA form, the CDR3 reads TGTGCCAGCAGCTTACCTAGCGGGGGACCCACCGGGGAGCTGTTTTTT. Amino acids: CASSLPSGGPTGELFF.

The chain carries TRBV29-1 and TRBJ2-5, with 7 bases fitting TRBD1. The CDR3 is 12 residues long. Germline V gene lookup returns CDR1 SQVTM and CDR2 ANQGSEA. The trim removed 6 bases at V and 4 bases at J, leaving 5 bases unmatched. The CDR3 DNA is TGCAGCGTCGCACAGGGGCGAGAGACCCAGTACTTC. Its protein product is CSVAQGRETQYF.

This sequence joins TRBV5-1 and TRBJ1-4; D is unclear. V lost 4 bases, J lost 0 bases, and 13 bases lay in between. The CDR3 runs to 16 residues. The germline V gene encodes CDR1 SGHRS and CDR2 YFSETQ. DNA of the CDR3: TGCGCCAGCAGCCTCCGAGGTGTTGCAACTAATGAAAAACTGTTTTTT. Its protein product is CASSLRGVATNEKLFF.

The rearrangement links TRBV6-5 to TRBJ1-2; D not resolved. Germline values: CDR1 MNHEY, CDR2 SVGAGI. Trimming took off 8 bases at V and 3 bases at J, with 16 bases between the two ends. The CDR3 sequence is 14 residues long. CDR3 nucleotide sequence: TGTGCCAGCTGTCCCGCGGGCGGGGACTATGGCTACACCTTC. Amino acid sequence: CASCPAGGDYGYTF.